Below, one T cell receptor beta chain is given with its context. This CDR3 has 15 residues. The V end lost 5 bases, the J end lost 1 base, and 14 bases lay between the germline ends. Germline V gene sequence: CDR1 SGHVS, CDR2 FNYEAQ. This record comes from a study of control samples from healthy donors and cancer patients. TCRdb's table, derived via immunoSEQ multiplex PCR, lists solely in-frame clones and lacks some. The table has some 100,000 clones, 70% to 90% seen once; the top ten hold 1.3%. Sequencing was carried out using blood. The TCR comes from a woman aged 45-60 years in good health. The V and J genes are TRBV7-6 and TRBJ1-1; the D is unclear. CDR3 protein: CASSKRAQANTEAFF. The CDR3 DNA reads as TGTGCCAGCAGCAAGAGAGCTCAGGCGAACACTGAAGCTTTCTTT.